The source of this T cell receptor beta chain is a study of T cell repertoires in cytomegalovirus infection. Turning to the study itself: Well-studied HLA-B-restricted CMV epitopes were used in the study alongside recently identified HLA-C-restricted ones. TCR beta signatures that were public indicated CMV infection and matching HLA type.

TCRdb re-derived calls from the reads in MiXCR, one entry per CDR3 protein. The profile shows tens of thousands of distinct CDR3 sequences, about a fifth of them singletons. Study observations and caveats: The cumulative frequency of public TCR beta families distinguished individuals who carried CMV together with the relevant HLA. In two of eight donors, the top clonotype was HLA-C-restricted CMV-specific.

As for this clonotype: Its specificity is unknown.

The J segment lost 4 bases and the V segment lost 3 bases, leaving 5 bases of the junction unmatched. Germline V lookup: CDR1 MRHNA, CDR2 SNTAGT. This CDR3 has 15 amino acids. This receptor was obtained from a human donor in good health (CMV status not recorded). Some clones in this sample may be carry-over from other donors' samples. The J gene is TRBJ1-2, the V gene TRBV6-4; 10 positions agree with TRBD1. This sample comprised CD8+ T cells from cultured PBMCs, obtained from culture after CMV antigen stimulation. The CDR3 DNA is TGTGCCAGCAGTGAGCGGGACAGGGGACGCTATGGCTACACCTTC. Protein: CASSERDRGRYGYTF.